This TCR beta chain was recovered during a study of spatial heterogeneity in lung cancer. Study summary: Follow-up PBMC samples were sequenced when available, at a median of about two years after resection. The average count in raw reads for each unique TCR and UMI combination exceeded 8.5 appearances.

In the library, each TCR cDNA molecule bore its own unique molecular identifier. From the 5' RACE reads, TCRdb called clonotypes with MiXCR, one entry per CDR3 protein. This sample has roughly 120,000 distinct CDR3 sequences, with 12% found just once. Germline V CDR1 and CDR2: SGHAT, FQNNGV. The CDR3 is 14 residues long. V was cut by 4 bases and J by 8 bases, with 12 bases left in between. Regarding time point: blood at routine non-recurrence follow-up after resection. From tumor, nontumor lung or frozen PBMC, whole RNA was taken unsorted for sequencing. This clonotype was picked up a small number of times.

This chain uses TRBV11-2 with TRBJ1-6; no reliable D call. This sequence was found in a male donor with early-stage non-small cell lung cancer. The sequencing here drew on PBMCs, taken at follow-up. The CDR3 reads CASSSEAGYSPLHF. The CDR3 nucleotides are TGTGCCAGCAGCTCGGAAGCTGGTTATTCACCCCTCCACTTT.